This TCR beta chain was sequenced in a study of T cells in Graves' hyperthyroidism and ophthalmopathy (dated by TCRdb to the late 2010s). For context, the study as a whole: Peripheral blood was sampled at the time of initial diagnosis, prior to any treatment. The paper describes TCR Vbeta CDR3 sequencing of 130 to 150 peripheral blood samples, made up of about 41 ophthalmopathy patients, roughly 80 hyperthyroidism patients and some 17 progressor patients. Thyroid tissue and blood T-cell repertoires from six Graves' hyperthyroidism patients were also compared in the study. Prospective prediction of ophthalmopathy was tested in an independent validation cohort of 18 to 20 hyperthyroidism patients and 17 patients who later progressed to ophthalmopathy. The 95 to 100 discovery patients were divided at random into training and test sets in a 7:3 ratio. To identify TCR V-J signatures that set the groups apart, the researchers used a discovery cohort of 90 to 100 patients, made up of some 41 with Graves' ophthalmopathy and about 60 with stable Graves' hyperthyroidism. After blood sampling, hyperthyroidism patients were treated with methimazole at a starting dose of 30 mg daily, and ophthalmopathy patients were treated with high-dose intravenous methylprednisolone. Results and caveats for the whole study, not just this receptor: In validation, progression to ophthalmopathy was predicted by the model with about 70% sensitivity and 72% to 85% specificity, a median of 6.5 months before onset. Most expanded thyroid clonotypes (frequency above 0.001) were also detected in blood, a finding suggesting that blood repertoires may reflect thyroid immune responses. In cross-validation, a model built on a 13 V-J signature told ophthalmopathy apart from stable hyperthyroidism with just under 90% sensitivity and 81% to 82% specificity, and in testing the same model reached 80%/75%. No statistical method was used to set the sample size in advance, and investigators knew the group allocation.

Graves' hyperthyroidism was defined as stable when no progression to ophthalmopathy occurred over 18 months of follow-up. Hyperthyroidism patients were aged 18 to 65 years and newly diagnosed, with disease duration of less than 2 months. The study excluded patients with uncontrolled infections, other autoimmune diseases, pregnancy or lactation. Clinical symptoms, serum thyroxine and TRAb, thyroid ultrasound, and orbital computed tomography formed the basis for the diagnoses. PBMCs were isolated from approximately 10 ml of fresh peripheral blood by Ficoll-Paque density gradient centrifugation. Trizol reagent was used to extract total RNA, and RNA quality was then checked on an Agilent 2100 Bioanalyzer. The TCR beta CDR3 regions were amplified from RNA transcripts. The first round of RT-PCR for the TCR CDR3 was performed with the HTBI primer set and the Qiagen OneStep RT-PCR kit. A second multiplex PCR round built the libraries, followed by size selection and purification. The libraries were sequenced on an Illumina HiSeq2000 using paired-end 100 bp reads. In the authors' own workflow: SOAPnuke was used to process the raw data, with reads discarded if the reads contained adapters or uncalled bases, had a mean Phred below 15, or lacked an exact constant-primer or identifier match. COPE v1.2.5 was used to merge the high-quality paired reads, and each unique nucleotide sequence was defined as a clonotype. Clonotypes were aligned to IMGT TRBV, TRBD and TRBJ reference segments using MiTCR v1.1. The analysis was restricted to V-J combinations with a frequency above 0.0001, which together covered about 99% of the repertoires. The TCS score was defined as the ratio of F50 (clonal expansion) to E x V (chaos), calculated using BLOSUM62-based TCRdist between CDR3 peptides within each V-J. Welch's t-statistics and random forest reduced several hundred V-J features to around 14, which were used in a naive Bayes classifier (R e1071). Thyroid-blood repertoire similarity was quantified with the Morisita-Horn index. TCRdb reran the public reads through fastp at Q25 and MiXCR, keeping productive beta chains. Each CDR3 protein gets just one entry, which takes the most common genes and DNA from the rows behind it. The authors' filters were not applied to this entry. The sample table holds roughly 800,000 distinct CDR3 sequences, of which 38% were seen once. The top ten clones comprise 7% to 10% of the sample.

A word on this clonotype: This receptor's antigen is unknown. The sample holds no much larger clone one base away, and base qualities are not on file.

V and J lose 5 bases and 5 bases, and a span of 21 bases separates them. The CDR3 measures 16 amino acids from cysteine to phenylalanine. Only the CDR3 part of the read is kept: 48 bases, read in frame from the first base. CDR1 and CDR2 are read off the germline V gene as MGHDK and SYGVNS. Recombination connected TRBV25-1 to TRBJ1-1; TRBD1 is possibly the D segment (5 matching bases). This TCR was recovered from a man younger than 35 with Graves' hyperthyroidism. Sequenced: blood. The base sequence is TGTGCCAGCAGTCCGAACTGGGAGGGGACTGATACTGAAGCTTTCTTT. Translated, it gives CASSPNWEGTDTEAFF. The CDR3, completed at both ends by the reference TRBV25-1 and TRBJ1-1 genes, gives the full variable domain EADIYQTPRYLVIGTGKKITLECSQTMGHDKMYWYQQDPGMELHLIHYSYGVNSTEKGDLSSESTVSRIRTEHFPLTLESARPSHTSQYLCASSPNWEGTDTEAFFGQGTRLTVV.